Sequencing of this T cell receptor beta chain was carried out in a study of cytomegalovirus exposure and HLA in healthy donors. The study ran its PCR with 60 Vbeta and 13 Jbeta primers. Clones were read by immunoSEQ multiplex PCR, and TCRdb kept only the in-frame ones, dropping some. The table lists around 100,000 clones. Germline V gives CDR1 LNHDA, CDR2 SQIVND (reference sequence). CDR3 size: 16 residues. The junction had 8 bases not matched to a gene; V was cut back by 3 bases and J by 3 bases. Sequenced sample: PBMCs. The chain employs TRBV19 and TRBJ2-7; 10 bases match TRBD1. This TCR was sampled from a man aged 25-45 years in good health and CMV-seronegative. The CDR3 DNA sequence: TGTGCCAGTAGTATTCGACCGGGACAGGGGTTCTACGAGCAGTACTTC. Residues: CASSIRPGQGFYEQYF.